A selection of T cell receptor beta chains follows, all from one sample in a study of early T cells in non-severe SARS-CoV-2 infection. TCRdb re-derived calls from the 5' RACE reads in MiXCR, one entry per CDR3 protein. The sample records about 92,000 distinct CDR3 sequences, about 14% being singletons. The sequenced material came from whole blood. The receptors come from an adult who was a healthcare worker with PCR-confirmed SARS-CoV-2 infection or an uninfected control (not recorded which). CDR3s include the opening cysteine and the closing phenylalanine or tryptophan. Fields, in order: J gene, D gene, V gene, clone size, CDR3 protein, CDR3 DNA. A D gene is named only where the DNA matches it firmly. The listing skips clone size in some rows; elsewhere it reads once, few, many or a size class.

j_call: TRBJ2-7; d_call: NA; v_call: TRBV28; clone_size: few; cdr3_aa: CAITTGSYEQYF; cdr3_nt: TGTGCCATCACAACTGGGTCCTACGAGCAGTACTTC
j_call: TRBJ2-7; d_call: NA; v_call: TRBV4-3; clone_size: few; cdr3_aa: CASSQGDRVNEQYF; cdr3_nt: TGCGCCAGCAGCCAAGGGGATAGGGTAAACGAGCAGTACTTC
j_call: TRBJ2-5; d_call: NA; v_call: TRBV28; clone_size: many; cdr3_aa: CASSFNDQETQYF; cdr3_nt: TGTGCCAGCAGTTTTAACGACCAAGAGACCCAGTACTTC
j_call: TRBJ1-1; d_call: TRBD1; v_call: TRBV28; clone_size: NA; cdr3_aa: CASSFGQGRAFF; cdr3_nt: TGTGCCAGCAGTTTTGGACAGGGGAGAGCTTTCTTT
j_call: TRBJ2-7; d_call: NA; v_call: TRBV7-2; clone_size: few; cdr3_aa: CASSLIPGTYEQYF; cdr3_nt: TGTGCCAGCAGCTTGATCCCGGGAACCTACGAGCAGTACTTC
j_call: TRBJ2-7; d_call: TRBD2; v_call: TRBV11-2; clone_size: NA; cdr3_aa: CASSLAPSGGSYEQYF; cdr3_nt: TGTGCCAGCAGCTTAGCGCCTAGCGGGGGGTCCTACGAGCAGTACTTC
j_call: TRBJ2-7; d_call: NA; v_call: TRBV6-6; clone_size: NA; cdr3_aa: CASSYPQGKAGEQYF; cdr3_nt: TGTGCCAGCAGTTACCCACAGGGTAAAGCAGGCGAGCAGTACTTC
j_call: TRBJ2-7; d_call: NA; v_call: TRBV29-1; clone_size: NA; cdr3_aa: CSVSGADEQYF; cdr3_nt: TGCAGCGTTTCGGGGGCCGATGAGCAGTACTTC
j_call: TRBJ2-2; d_call: NA; v_call: TRBV11-2; clone_size: few; cdr3_aa: CASSAWSPGELFF; cdr3_nt: TGTGCCAGCAGCGCCTGGTCGCCCGGGGAGCTGTTTTTT
j_call: TRBJ1-6; d_call: TRBD1; v_call: TRBV7-3; clone_size: NA; cdr3_aa: CANSLSTGRNYNSPLHF; cdr3_nt: TGTGCCAACAGCCTATCGACAGGGAGGAACTATAATTCACCCCTCCACTTT
j_call: TRBJ2-7; d_call: TRBD1; v_call: TRBV18; clone_size: few; cdr3_aa: CASSPQGTGPYEQYF; cdr3_nt: TGTGCCAGCTCACCACAGGGGACAGGCCCCTACGAGCAGTACTTC
j_call: TRBJ2-5; d_call: NA; v_call: TRBV28; clone_size: NA; cdr3_aa: CASSPSGTIEKETQYF; cdr3_nt: TGTGCCAGCAGTCCCTCCGGTACTATTGAAAAAGAGACCCAGTACTTC
j_call: TRBJ1-6; d_call: TRBD1; v_call: TRBV7-2; clone_size: NA; cdr3_aa: CASSLDWDRRFHYNSPLHF; cdr3_nt: TGTGCCAGCAGCTTAGACTGGGACAGGCGCTTTCATTATAATTCACCCCTCCACTTT
j_call: TRBJ1-2; d_call: NA; v_call: TRBV5-1; clone_size: few; cdr3_aa: CASSSLAEDLYGYTF; cdr3_nt: TGCGCCAGCAGCTCCCTCGCAGAGGATCTATATGGCTACACCTTC
j_call: TRBJ1-5; d_call: NA; v_call: TRBV6-1; clone_size: few; cdr3_aa: CASSGPLPAGLGNQPQHF; cdr3_nt: TGTGCCAGCAGTGGCCCCCTTCCGGCAGGTCTTGGCAATCAGCCCCAGCATTTT
j_call: TRBJ2-1; d_call: NA; v_call: TRBV29-1; clone_size: few; cdr3_aa: CSVEPRDVQQFF; cdr3_nt: TGCAGCGTTGAACCCCGGGACGTCCAGCAGTTCTTC
j_call: TRBJ2-7; d_call: TRBD1; v_call: TRBV29-1; clone_size: NA; cdr3_aa: CSGGQGFYEQYF; cdr3_nt: TGCAGCGGTGGACAGGGGTTCTACGAGCAGTACTTC
j_call: TRBJ2-7; d_call: NA; v_call: TRBV5-5; clone_size: few; cdr3_aa: CASSLGGSAEQYF; cdr3_nt: TGTGCCAGCAGCTTGGGAGGTTCCGCCGAGCAGTACTTC
j_call: TRBJ1-2; d_call: TRBD1; v_call: TRBV27; clone_size: NA; cdr3_aa: CASSIRTGTYGYTF; cdr3_nt: TGTGCCAGCAGTATCCGGACAGGCACCTATGGCTACACCTTC
j_call: TRBJ1-5; d_call: TRBD1; v_call: TRBV20-1; clone_size: NA; cdr3_aa: CSARLGQHNQPQHF; cdr3_nt: TGCAGTGCTAGATTGGGACAGCACAATCAGCCCCAGCATTTT
j_call: TRBJ1-1; d_call: NA; v_call: TRBV28; clone_size: few; cdr3_aa: CASSLNPEAFF; cdr3_nt: TGTGCCAGCAGCTTGAACCCTGAAGCTTTCTTT
j_call: TRBJ2-2; d_call: NA; v_call: TRBV10-3; clone_size: NA; cdr3_aa: CAISESGGELFF; cdr3_nt: TGTGCCATCAGTGAGAGCGGCGGGGAGCTGTTTTTT
j_call: TRBJ2-7; d_call: NA; v_call: TRBV9; clone_size: few; cdr3_aa: CASSAGTLSYEQYF; cdr3_nt: TGTGCCAGCAGTGCCGGGACATTATCCTACGAGCAGTACTTC
j_call: TRBJ2-6; d_call: NA; v_call: TRBV19; clone_size: NA; cdr3_aa: CASSIGAGANVLTF; cdr3_nt: TGTGCCAGTAGTATCGGGGCTGGGGCCAACGTCCTGACTTTC
j_call: TRBJ2-6; d_call: NA; v_call: TRBV12-3/TRBV12-4; clone_size: few; cdr3_aa: CASSFYSGVRSGANVLTF; cdr3_nt: TGTGCCAGCAGTTTCTATTCAGGGGTGCGTTCTGGGGCCAACGTCCTGACTTTC
j_call: TRBJ2-3; d_call: TRBD1; v_call: TRBV29-1; clone_size: few; cdr3_aa: CSVAGTASTDTQYF; cdr3_nt: TGCAGCGTTGCGGGGACAGCTAGCACAGATACGCAGTATTTT
j_call: TRBJ1-1; d_call: TRBD1; v_call: TRBV5-4; clone_size: NA; cdr3_aa: CASSLALTGGRVNTEAFF; cdr3_nt: TGTGCCAGCAGCTTGGCCCTGACAGGGGGCCGAGTGAACACTGAAGCTTTCTTT
j_call: TRBJ1-1; d_call: NA; v_call: TRBV12-3/TRBV12-4; clone_size: few; cdr3_aa: CASSFAGVTEAFF; cdr3_nt: TGTGCCAGCAGTTTCGCCGGGGTGACTGAAGCTTTCTTT
j_call: TRBJ1-1; d_call: TRBD1; v_call: TRBV12-5; clone_size: many; cdr3_aa: CASGQGTEAFF; cdr3_nt: TGTGCTAGTGGACAGGGGACTGAAGCTTTCTTT
j_call: TRBJ2-3; d_call: NA; v_call: TRBV5-4; clone_size: few; cdr3_aa: CASSSGNSVTDTQYF; cdr3_nt: TGTGCCAGCAGCTCGGGAAACTCTGTCACAGATACGCAGTATTTT
j_call: TRBJ1-1; d_call: NA; v_call: TRBV20-1; clone_size: NA; cdr3_aa: CSVEGGTEAFF; cdr3_nt: TGCAGTGTAGAAGGGGGCACTGAAGCTTTCTTT
j_call: TRBJ1-5; d_call: NA; v_call: TRBV6-6; clone_size: few; cdr3_aa: CASSYSARGWSNQPQHF; cdr3_nt: TGTGCCAGCAGTTACTCGGCGCGGGGCTGGAGCAATCAGCCCCAGCATTTT
j_call: TRBJ1-1; d_call: TRBD1; v_call: TRBV5-4; clone_size: NA; cdr3_aa: CASSLGQGGNTEAFF; cdr3_nt: TGTGCCAGCAGCTTGGGACAGGGGGGGAACACTGAAGCTTTCTTT
j_call: TRBJ1-4; d_call: TRBD1; v_call: TRBV6-2/TRBV6-3; clone_size: NA; cdr3_aa: CASSPTLTGEDEKLFF; cdr3_nt: TGTGCCAGCAGTCCTACCTTGACAGGGGAGGATGAAAAACTGTTTTTT
j_call: TRBJ2-1; d_call: TRBD2; v_call: TRBV19; clone_size: once; cdr3_aa: CASSGVIAGSNEQFF; cdr3_nt: TGTGCCAGTAGTGGGGTAATAGCGGGTTCTAATGAGCAGTTCTTC
j_call: TRBJ1-4; d_call: NA; v_call: TRBV20-1; clone_size: few; cdr3_aa: CSAINMRGRFNEKLFF; cdr3_nt: TGCAGTGCTATCAACATGAGGGGCCGCTTTAATGAAAAACTGTTTTTT